These 2 T cell receptor beta chains were sequenced from one sample in a study of CD8 T cells in ankylosing spondylitis. These receptors have no identified antigens. Study-level findings and limits: Within ankylosing spondylitis blood, a TCR beta motif made up of several highly homologous variants appeared to be characteristic.

Each CDR3 protein is one row after TCRdb ran MiXCR on the 5' RACE reads. The data contain 330,000 or so distinct CDR3 sequences, around 8% of them seen just once; the ten biggest clones take up approximately 15%. Input material: blood, either unsorted or a sorted T cell fraction (not recorded which). The receptors come from a male donor with ankylosing spondylitis.

The sample holds a few counts of this clonotype. This chain uses TRBV15 with TRBJ1-5, with no clear D. This CDR3 comprises 15 residues. The germline gives CDR1 LNHNV, CDR2 YYDKDF (reference sequence). Trimming shortened V by 6 bases and J by 2 bases, and 14 bases separated the two germline ends. The chain's CDR3 is CATRSAEKGNQPQHF. The CDR3, as DNA: TGTGCCACCAGGTCCGCCGAAAAGGGCAATCAGCCCCAGCATTTT.

This chain connects TRBV11-2 to TRBJ2-7; 10 bases are shared with TRBD2. The CDR3 covers 14 residues. CDR1 SGHAT and CDR2 FQNNGV come from the germline V gene. V shed 1 base, J shed 6 bases, and the junction held 3 bases outside the gene matches. CDR3 region: CASSLVTSGIEQYF. The CDR3 DNA is TGTGCCAGCAGCTTAGTTACTAGCGGGATCGAGCAGTACTTC.